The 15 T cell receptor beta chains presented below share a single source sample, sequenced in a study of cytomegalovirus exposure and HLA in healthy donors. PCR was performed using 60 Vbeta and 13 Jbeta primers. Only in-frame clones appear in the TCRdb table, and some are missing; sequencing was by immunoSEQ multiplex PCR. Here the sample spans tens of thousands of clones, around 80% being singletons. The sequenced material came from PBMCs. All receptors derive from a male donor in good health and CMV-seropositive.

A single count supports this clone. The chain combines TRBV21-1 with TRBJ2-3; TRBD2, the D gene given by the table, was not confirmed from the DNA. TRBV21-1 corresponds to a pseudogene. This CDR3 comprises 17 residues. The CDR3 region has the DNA TGTGCCAGCAGCAAATGGCCGACTACGACTAGCACAGATACGCAGTATTTT. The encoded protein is CASSKWPTTTSTDTQYF.

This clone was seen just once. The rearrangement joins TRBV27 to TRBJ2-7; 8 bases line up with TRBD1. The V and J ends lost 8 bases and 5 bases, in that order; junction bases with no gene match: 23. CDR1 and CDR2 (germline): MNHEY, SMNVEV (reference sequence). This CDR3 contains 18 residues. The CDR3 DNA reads TGTGCCAGCGTGAAAGGATATACCCCCGGGACAGGCAGCAACGAGCAGTACTTC. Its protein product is CASVKGYTPGTGSNEQYF.

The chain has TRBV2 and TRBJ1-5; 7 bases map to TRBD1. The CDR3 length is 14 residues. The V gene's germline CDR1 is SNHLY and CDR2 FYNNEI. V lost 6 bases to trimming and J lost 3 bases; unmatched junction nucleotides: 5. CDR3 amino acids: CASRIDRANQPQHF. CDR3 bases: TGTGCCAGCAGAATCGACAGGGCCAATCAGCCCCAGCATTTT.

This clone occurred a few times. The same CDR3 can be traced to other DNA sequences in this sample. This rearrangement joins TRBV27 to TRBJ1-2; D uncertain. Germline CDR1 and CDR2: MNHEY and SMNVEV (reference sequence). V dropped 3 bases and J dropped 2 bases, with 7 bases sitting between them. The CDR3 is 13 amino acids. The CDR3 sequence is CASSFEGNYGYTF. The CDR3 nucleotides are TGTGCCAGCAGTTTTGAGGGAAACTATGGCTACACCTTC.

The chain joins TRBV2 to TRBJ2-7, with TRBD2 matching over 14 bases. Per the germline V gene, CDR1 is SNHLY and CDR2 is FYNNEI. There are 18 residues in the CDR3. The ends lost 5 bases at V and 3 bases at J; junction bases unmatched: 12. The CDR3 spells CASSPGLAGAAQNYEQYF. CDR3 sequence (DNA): TGTGCCAGCAGTCCGGGACTAGCGGGGGCAGCCCAAAACTACGAGCAGTACTTC.

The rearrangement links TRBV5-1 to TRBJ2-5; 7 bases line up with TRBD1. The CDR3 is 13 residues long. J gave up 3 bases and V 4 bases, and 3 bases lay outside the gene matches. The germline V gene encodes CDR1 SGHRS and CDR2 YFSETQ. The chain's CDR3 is CASSLQGKETQYF. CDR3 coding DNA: TGCGCCAGCAGCCTACAGGGGAAAGAGACCCAGTACTTC.

The CDR3 region has the DNA TGTGCCAGCAGCACCCGGATAGGGGCTAGCGAGTGGGAGCAGTTCTTC. Translated, it gives CASSTRIGASEWEQFF. The gene calls are TRBV7-9 and TRBJ2-1; a weak D match, TRBD2 (6 bases). From germline, CDR1 is SEHNR and CDR2 FQNEAQ (reference sequence). This CDR3 comprises 16 residues. Trimming cost V 5 bases and J 10 bases, with 24 bases left between them.

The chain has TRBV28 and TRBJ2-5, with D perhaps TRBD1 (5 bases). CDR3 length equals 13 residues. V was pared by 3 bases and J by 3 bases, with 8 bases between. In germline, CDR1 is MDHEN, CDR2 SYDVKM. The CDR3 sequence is CASSFRVEETQYF. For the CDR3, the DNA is TGTGCCAGCAGTTTCAGGGTAGAAGAGACCCAGTACTTC.

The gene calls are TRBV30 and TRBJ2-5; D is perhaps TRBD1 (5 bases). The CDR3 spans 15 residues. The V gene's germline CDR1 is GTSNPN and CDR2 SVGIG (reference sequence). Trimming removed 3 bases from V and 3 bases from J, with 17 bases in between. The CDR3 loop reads CAWSRTLGAKETQYF. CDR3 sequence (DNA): TGTGCCTGGAGCCGGACCCTTGGGGCAAAAGAGACCCAGTACTTC.

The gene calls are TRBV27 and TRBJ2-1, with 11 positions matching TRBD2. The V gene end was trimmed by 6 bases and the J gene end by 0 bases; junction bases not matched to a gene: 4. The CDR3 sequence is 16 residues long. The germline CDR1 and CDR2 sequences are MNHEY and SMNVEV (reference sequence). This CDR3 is CASSGSGRVSYNEQFF. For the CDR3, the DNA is TGTGCCAGCAGCGGTAGCGGGAGGGTCTCCTACAATGAGCAGTTCTTC.

CDR3 sequence reads: CGGVGLDYEQYF. The CDR3 DNA is TGCGGGGGGGTAGGGCTCGACTACGAGCAGTACTTC. The chain is built from TRBV29-1 and TRBJ2-7, with TRBD2 matching 7 bases. The CDR3 totals 12 residues. Germline-derived CDR1 and CDR2 are SQVTM and ANQGSEA.

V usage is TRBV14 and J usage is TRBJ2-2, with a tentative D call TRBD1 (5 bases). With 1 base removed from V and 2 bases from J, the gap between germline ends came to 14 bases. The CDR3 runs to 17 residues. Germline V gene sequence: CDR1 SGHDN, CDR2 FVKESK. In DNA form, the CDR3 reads TGTGCCAGCAGCCAAGGCTCCGACTGGACAAACACCGGGGAGCTGTTTTTT. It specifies CASSQGSDWTNTGELFF.

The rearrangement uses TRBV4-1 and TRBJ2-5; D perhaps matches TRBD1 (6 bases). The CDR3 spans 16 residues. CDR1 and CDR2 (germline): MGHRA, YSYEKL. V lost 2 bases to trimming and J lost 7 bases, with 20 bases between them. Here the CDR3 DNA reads TGCGCCAGCAGCCAATCCCTGGCCGGGACAATCGGGACCCAGTACTTC. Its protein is CASSQSLAGTIGTQYF.

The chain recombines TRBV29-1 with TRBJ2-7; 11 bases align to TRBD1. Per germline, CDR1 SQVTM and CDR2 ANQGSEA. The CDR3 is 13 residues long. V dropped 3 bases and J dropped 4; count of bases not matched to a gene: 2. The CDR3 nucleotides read TGCAGCGTTGAGGACAGGGGGCGGTACGAGCAGTACTTC. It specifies CSVEDRGRYEQYF.

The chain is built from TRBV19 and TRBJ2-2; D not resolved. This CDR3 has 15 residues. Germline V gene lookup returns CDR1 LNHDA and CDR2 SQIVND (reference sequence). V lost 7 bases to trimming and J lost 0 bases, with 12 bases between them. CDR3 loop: CASKLIASNTGELFF. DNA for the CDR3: TGTGCCAGTAAGCTAATCGCATCGAACACCGGGGAGCTGTTTTTT.